One sample yielded the 10 T cell receptor beta chains listed below, sequenced in a study of cytomegalovirus exposure and HLA in healthy donors. Vbeta (60) and Jbeta (13) primers were used in the PCR. Data came from immunoSEQ multiplex PCR; TCRdb stores just in-frame clones and leaves some out. Here the sample spans roughly 59,000 clones, almost 70% being singletons. The specimen was PBMCs. Receptor source: a man in his forties in good health and CMV-seropositive.

This chain joins TRBV30 and TRBJ1-1; 7 bases agree with TRBD1. CDR1 and CDR2 (germline): GTSNPN, SVGIG (reference sequence). CDR3 length: 14 amino acids. J lost 2 bases, V lost 8 bases, and 11 bases had no gene match. CDR3 amino acids: CASKTGAQNTEAFF. CDR3 DNA: TGTGCCAGCAAAACAGGGGCCCAAAACACTGAAGCTTTCTTT.

The chain recombines TRBV2 with TRBJ2-3, with 13 bases matching TRBD2. The CDR3 extends over 16 amino acids. Germline V gives CDR1 SNHLY, CDR2 FYNNEI. Unmatched junction bases numbered 5, after V lost 6 bases and J lost 2 bases. The CDR3 sequence: CASRPTSGGVTDTQYF. The CDR3 DNA follows: TGTGCCAGCAGACCCACTAGCGGGGGGGTCACAGATACGCAGTATTTT. Full variable domain (rest looked up from reference TRBV2 and TRBJ2-3): EPEVTQTPSHQVTQMGQEVILRCVPISNHLYFYWYRQILGQKVEFLVSFYNNEISEKSEIFDDQFSVERPDGSNFTLKIRSTKLEDSAMYFCASRPTSGGVTDTQYFGPGTRLTVL.

CDR3 DNA: TGTGCCAGCAGCTTAAGAGGCACGAACACTGAAGCTTTCTTT. It encodes CASSLRGTNTEAFF. J is TRBJ1-1 and V is TRBV7-9; no reliable D call. The CDR3 covers 14 residues. The V and J ends lost 2 bases and 1 base respectively, with 8 bases between them. Germline CDR1 is SEHNR and CDR2 is FQNEAQ (reference sequence).

The chain recombines TRBV19 with TRBJ1-5, with D unresolved. The CDR3 has 16 amino acids. CDR1 and CDR2 from the germline V gene are LNHDA and SQIVND (reference sequence). V lost 5 bases, J lost 0 bases, and 14 bases lay in between. In DNA form, the CDR3 reads TGTGCCAGTAGTCCCCCGCGGCTCTCTAGCAATCAGCCCCAGCATTTT. The encoded protein is CASSPPRLSSNQPQHF.

The CDR3 loop is CASSSGGYTEAFF. CDR3 in DNA: TGTGCCAGCAGCTCAGGGGGCTACACTGAAGCTTTCTTT. The chain has TRBV7-8 and TRBJ1-1, with 8 nucleotides matching TRBD1. The junction had 1 base not matched to a gene; V was cut back by 4 bases and J by 3 bases. Per germline, CDR1 SGHVS and CDR2 FQNEAQ. The CDR3 is 13 amino acids.

This clone has only one observation. The genes are TRBV27 and TRBJ2-1; 9 bases line up with TRBD2. Trimming at V came to 7 bases and at J to 1 base, leaving 5 bases not matched to a gene. The CDR3 is 15 residues long. The germline gives CDR1 MNHEY, CDR2 SMNVEV (reference sequence). This CDR3 is CASTPGLASYNEQFF. The CDR3 DNA reads as TGTGCCAGCACCCCGGGACTAGCATCCTACAATGAGCAGTTCTTC.

The rearrangement uses TRBV18 and TRBJ2-1; 10 bases line up with TRBD1. CDR1 KGHSH and CDR2 LQKENI come from the germline V gene. The CDR3 extends over 18 amino acids. Trimming at V came to 4 bases and at J to 0 bases, leaving 9 bases not matched to a gene. CDR3 loop: CASSQTGGVASSYNEQFF. The CDR3 DNA reads as TGTGCCAGCTCACAGACAGGGGGCGTTGCAAGCTCCTACAATGAGCAGTTCTTC.

The V gene is TRBV30, the J gene TRBJ2-3; 7 bases fit TRBD1. The CDR3 is 13 amino acids. The germline CDR1 and CDR2 sequences are GTSNPN and SVGIG (reference sequence). The junction had 4 bases not matched to a gene; V was cut back by 4 bases and J by 3 bases. CDR3 DNA sequence: TGTGCCTGGACGAGGGGACAGACAGATACGCAGTATTTT. Translated: CAWTRGQTDTQYF.

The chain couples TRBV4-3 to TRBJ1-2; unclear D gene. Between the trimmed V and J ends, which lost 5 bases and 3 bases, there was a span of 10 bases. Germline lookup yields CDR1 LGHNA and CDR2 YSLEER. The CDR3 extends over 13 amino acids. CDR3 in DNA: TGCGCCAGCAGCTCGAACCGGGACTATGGCTACACCTTC. Translated, it gives CASSSNRDYGYTF.

This clone was seen at least ten times. The CDR3: CASSYDWGLTEAFF. CDR3 DNA: TGTGCCAGCAGTTACGACTGGGGGCTCACTGAAGCTTTCTTT. The chain combines TRBV6-5 with TRBJ1-1; weak D call: TRBD1 (6 bases). The ends were cut back, 2 bases at V and 4 bases at J, with 11 bases in the middle. The CDR3 runs to 14 residues. The germline V gene encodes CDR1 MNHEY and CDR2 SVGAGI.